A selection of T cell receptor beta chains follows, all from one sample in a study of T cell responses to AZD1222 COVID-19 vaccine. Profiling relied on immunoSEQ multiplex PCR, and the TCRdb table lists in-frame clones only, not all of them. Among about 140,000 clones listed, 80% to 95% were seen once. This specimen was peripheral blood, taken on day 0 of AZD1222 vaccination. The receptor set was obtained from an adult in good health. CDR3s include the opening cysteine and the closing phenylalanine or tryptophan. A D gene is named only where the DNA matches it firmly. Rows may omit the clone size; those that give it use once, few, many or a size class.

D | J | size | V | DNA | CDR3
- | TRBJ2-7 | - | TRBV28 | TGTGCCACTGGGACGGTCTCCTACGAGCAGTACTTC | CATGTVSYEQYF
- | TRBJ2-3 | - | TRBV28 | TGTGCCAGCAGTGGAGGCACAGATACGCAGTATTTT | CASSGGTDTQYF
- | TRBJ2-7 | - | TRBV7-9 | TGTGCCAGCAGCTTAGCGTCGGCAGAGATTGGATCCTACGAGCAGTACTTC | CASSLASAEIGSYEQYF
TRBD2 | TRBJ2-2 | - | TRBV5-1 | TGCGCCAGCAGCTTAGAAAGCGGGACGAACACCGGGGAGCTGTTTTTT | CASSLESGTNTGELFF
TRBD1 | TRBJ2-2 | - | TRBV9 | TGTGCCAGCAGCGGACTGACAGGGCCGAACACCGGGGAGCTGTTTTTT | CASSGLTGPNTGELFF
- | TRBJ1-4 | - | TRBV19 | TGTGCCAGTAGTTTCCCTGGAGCAACTAATGAAAAACTGTTTTTT | CASSFPGATNEKLFF
- | TRBJ2-7 | - | TRBV7-2 | TGTGCCAGCAGCTCCCTCGGGTGGGGCTCCGAGCAGTACTTC | CASSSLGWGSEQYF
- | TRBJ1-1 | - | TRBV2 | TGTGCCAGCAGTGTCCTGGGTGGGACTGAAGCTTTCTTT | CASSVLGGTEAFF
- | TRBJ2-5 | - | TRBV20-1 | TGCAGTGCTAGTATCCAAGAGACCCAGTACTTC | CSASIQETQYF
- | TRBJ2-7 | - | TRBV7-9 | TGTGCCAGCAGCTTATGGGGGTTTGAGCAGTACTTC | CASSLWGFEQYF
TRBD1 | TRBJ1-1 | - | TRBV13 | TGTGCCAGCAGCCCAGTAGGGACAGGGGTAGTCACTGAAGCTTTCTTT | CASSPVGTGVVTEAFF
TRBD2 | TRBJ2-1 | - | TRBV6-1 | TGTGCCAGCAGTGTTCGGTTAGCGGGGGGGCCGGGCTCCTACAATGAGCAGTTCTTC | CASSVRLAGGPGSYNEQFF
- | TRBJ2-5 | - | TRBV15 | TGTGCCACCAGCAGAGCATCCCCCGCGATAACACAGTACTTC | CATSRASPAITQYF
TRBD1 | TRBJ1-1 | - | TRBV7-9 | TGTGCCAGCAGCCCGGGACAGGGGACCAACACTGAAGCTTTCTTT | CASSPGQGTNTEAFF
- | TRBJ2-7 | - | TRBV11-2 | TGTGCCAGCAGCTTATTCGGAAGGACCCTTGTCTCCTACGAGCAGTACTTC | CASSLFGRTLVSYEQYF
TRBD1 | TRBJ1-1 | - | TRBV7-2 | TGTGCCAGCAGCCTACAGGGGAGGAACACTGAAGCTTTCTTT | CASSLQGRNTEAFF
- | TRBJ2-7 | - | TRBV28 | TGTGCCAGCAGAGGACCGAAGTCCTCCTACGAGCAGTACTTC | CASRGPKSSYEQYF
- | TRBJ2-3 | - | TRBV19 | TGTGCCAGTAGTAGTTGGGGAGACACTTCCTCCACAGATACGCAGTATTTT | CASSSWGDTSSTDTQYF
- | TRBJ1-6 | - | TRBV7-2 | TGTGCCAGCAGCGCACAACAAGGTTCACCCCTCCACTTT | CASSAQQGSPLHF
- | TRBJ2-1 | - | TRBV24-1 | TGTGCCACCAGTGATTCCCCGTCGGGGGCGGATGAGCAGTTCTTC | CATSDSPSGADEQFF
- | TRBJ2-1 | - | TRBV28 | TGTGCCAGCAGTTCCTACAATGAGCAGTTCTTC | CASSSYNEQFF
- | TRBJ2-2 | - | TRBV7-7 | TGTGCTAGCAGCCCTATGGGCCCCGGGGAGCTGTTTTTT | CASSPMGPGELFF
- | TRBJ1-2 | - | TRBV19 | TGTGCCAGTAGTTTAACTACCGGGCAGGCTCACTATGGCTACACCTTC | CASSLTTGQAHYGYTF
- | TRBJ1-1 | few | TRBV29-1 | TGCAGCGTTGCCGTGATGAACACTGAAGCTTTCTTT | CSVAVMNTEAFF
- | TRBJ2-5 | - | TRBV19 | TGTGCCAGTAGTATAGTCGCAGGCCCAGAAGAGACCCAGTACTTC | CASSIVAGPEETQYF
- | TRBJ2-3 | - | TRBV27 | TGTGCCAGCAGTTCCACCCGACAAGCCGCACCAGATACGCAGTATTTT | CASSSTRQAAPDTQYF
TRBD1 | TRBJ1-6 | once | TRBV28 | TGTGCCAGCAGTCCCTACAGGGGGCGCGTGGATTCACCCCTCCACTTT | CASSPYRGRVDSPLHF
TRBD1 | TRBJ2-2 | - | TRBV5-1 | TGCGCCAGCAGCTTGGTCACAGGGGTGAGCGGGGAGCTGTTTTTT | CASSLVTGVSGELFF
TRBD1 | TRBJ1-1 | once | TRBV6-5 | TGTGCCAGCAGTTACCTCGGACAGGGCGGGACTGAAGCTTTCTTT | CASSYLGQGGTEAFF
- | TRBJ2-5 | - | TRBV5-1 | TGCGCCAGCAGCTCGGGGGCTACAGATGGGACCCAGTACTTC | CASSSGATDGTQYF
- | TRBJ2-3 | - | TRBV5-5 | TGTGCCAGCAGCTTGGGATGGAGCACAGATACGCAGTATTTT | CASSLGWSTDTQYF
- | TRBJ2-1 | - | TRBV2 | TGTGCCAGCAGTGCCGATCGTATCCTAGCGAACAATGAGCAGTTCTTC | CASSADRILANNEQFF
TRBD1 | TRBJ1-6 | - | TRBV19 | TGTGCCAGTAGTACCCTCCCGGGACAGGGTAGTTCACCCCTCCACTTT | CASSTLPGQGSSPLHF
TRBD2 | TRBJ2-1 | - | TRBV6-5 | TGTGCCAGCAGTTACAGTAGCGGGCGAGCGAATGAGCAGTTCTTC | CASSYSSGRANEQFF
TRBD1 | TRBJ1-3 | - | TRBV5-4 | TGTGCCAGCAGCAAAGAGGGGGCTGGTCCCATATATTTT | CASSKEGAGPIYF
TRBD1 | TRBJ1-1 | - | TRBV3-1/TRBV3-2 | TGTGCCAGCAGCCAAGTTTACAGGGGAATGAACACTGAAGCTTTCTTT | CASSQVYRGMNTEAFF
TRBD1 | TRBJ2-2 | few | TRBV7-9 | TGTGCCAGCAGCAGAACAGGGGTGACCACCGGGGAGCTGTTTTTT | CASSRTGVTTGELFF
TRBD1 | TRBJ1-5 | - | TRBV20-1 | TGCAGTGCTAGTCTCACAGGGGGCGAAGGTCAGCCCCAGCATTTT | CSASLTGGEGQPQHF
- | TRBJ1-5 | - | TRBV19 | TGTGCCAGTAGTATTCCTGGGTTCGGTCGGCAGCCCCAGCATTTT | CASSIPGFGRQPQHF
TRBD1 | TRBJ2-2 | - | TRBV5-1 | TGCGCCAGCAGCTTGGCCCGGGACAGGGGGACCGGGGAGCTGTTTTTT | CASSLARDRGTGELFF
- | TRBJ2-3 | once | TRBV2 | TGTGCCAGCAGAATTACCAACATAGTCGATACGCAGTATTTT | CASRITNIVDTQYF
TRBD1 | TRBJ2-7 | - | TRBV6-5 | TGTGCCAGCAGTTACTCCCCGGGACAGGGTCACGAGCAGTACTTC | CASSYSPGQGHEQYF
- | TRBJ2-1 | - | TRBV28 | TGTGCCAGCAGTTCCACGTCAAGCTCCTACAATGAGCAGTTCTTC | CASSSTSSSYNEQFF
TRBD1 | TRBJ1-4 | - | TRBV5-6 | TGTGCCAGCAGTCTTCCGGGGACAGGAGGTGAAAAACTGTTTTTT | CASSLPGTGGEKLFF
- | TRBJ1-3 | - | TRBV11-2 | TGTGCCAGCAGCCTAACTTCCGGAAACACCATATATTTT | CASSLTSGNTIYF
TRBD1 | TRBJ2-7 | - | TRBV7-9 | TGTGCCAGCAGTGATAAAGTGACAGGGCCCCTCTACGAGCAGTACTTC | CASSDKVTGPLYEQYF
TRBD1 | TRBJ1-1 | - | TRBV2 | TGTGCCAGCAGGAGACAGGGGCCCATGAACACTGAAGCTTTCTTT | CASRRQGPMNTEAFF
TRBD2 | TRBJ2-1 | - | TRBV5-5 | TGTGCCAGCAGCCCGGGACTAGCGGGAGGGCCCTCCTACAATGAGCAGTTCTTC | CASSPGLAGGPSYNEQFF
- | TRBJ1-4 | - | TRBV5-8 | TGTGCCAGCAGCCTTACTCTACCTGGGAGTAATGAAAAACTGTTTTTT | CASSLTLPGSNEKLFF
- | TRBJ2-7 | - | TRBV5-4 | TGTGCCAGCAGCTTGGACAGGGAAGAGCAGTACTTC | CASSLDREEQYF
- | TRBJ2-5 | once | TRBV27 | TGTGCCAGCAGTTTATCGAGGGGAGGTCTTGAGACCCAGTACTTC | CASSLSRGGLETQYF
- | TRBJ1-4 | - | TRBV5-1 | TGCGCCAGCAGCTTGGCCGTCGGGACTGGAGGTGAAAAACTGTTTTTT | CASSLAVGTGGEKLFF
- | TRBJ2-1 | - | TRBV5-1 | TGCGCCAGCAGCGGAGGAAATACAGGTTACAATGAGCAGTTCTTC | CASSGGNTGYNEQFF